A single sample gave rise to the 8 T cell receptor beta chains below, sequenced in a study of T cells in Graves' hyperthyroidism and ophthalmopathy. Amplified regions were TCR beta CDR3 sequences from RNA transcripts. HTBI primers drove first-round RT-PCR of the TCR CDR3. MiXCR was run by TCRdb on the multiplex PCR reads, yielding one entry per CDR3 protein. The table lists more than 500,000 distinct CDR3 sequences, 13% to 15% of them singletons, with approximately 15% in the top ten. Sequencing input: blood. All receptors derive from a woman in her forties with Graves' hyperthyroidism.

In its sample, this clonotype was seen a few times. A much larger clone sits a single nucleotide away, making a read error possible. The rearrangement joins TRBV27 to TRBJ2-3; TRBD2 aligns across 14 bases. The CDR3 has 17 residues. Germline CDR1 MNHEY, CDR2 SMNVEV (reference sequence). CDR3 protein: CASRIMGTSGSADTRYF. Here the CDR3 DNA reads TGTGCCAGCAGAATTATGGGGACTAGCGGGAGTGCAGATACGCGGTATTTT.

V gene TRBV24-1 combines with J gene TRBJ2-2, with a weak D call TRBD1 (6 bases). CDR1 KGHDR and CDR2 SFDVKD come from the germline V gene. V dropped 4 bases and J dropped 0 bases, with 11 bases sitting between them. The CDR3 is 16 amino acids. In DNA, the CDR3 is TGTGCCACCAGTGACAACAGGGCCTCGAACACCGGGGAGCTGTTTTTT. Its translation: CATSDNRASNTGELFF.

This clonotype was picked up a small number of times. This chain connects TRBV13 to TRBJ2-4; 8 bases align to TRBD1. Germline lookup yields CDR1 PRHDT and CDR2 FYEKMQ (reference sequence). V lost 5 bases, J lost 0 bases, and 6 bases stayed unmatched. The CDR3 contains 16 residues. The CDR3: CASSLTGGIAKNIQYF. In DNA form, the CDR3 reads TGTGCCAGCAGCCTAACAGGGGGTATAGCCAAAAACATTCAGTACTTC.

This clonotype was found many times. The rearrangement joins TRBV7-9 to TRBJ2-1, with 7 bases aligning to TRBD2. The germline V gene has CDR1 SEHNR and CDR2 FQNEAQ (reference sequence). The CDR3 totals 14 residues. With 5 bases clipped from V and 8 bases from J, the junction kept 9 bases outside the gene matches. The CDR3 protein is CASSPRRGSDEQFF. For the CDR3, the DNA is TGTGCCAGCAGCCCCAGGCGGGGGTCGGATGAGCAGTTCTTC.

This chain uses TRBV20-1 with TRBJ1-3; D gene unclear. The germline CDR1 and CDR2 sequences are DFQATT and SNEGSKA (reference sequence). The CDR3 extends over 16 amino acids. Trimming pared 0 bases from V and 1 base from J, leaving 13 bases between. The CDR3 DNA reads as TGCAGTGCTAGAGACCTAGACGGACTGTCTGGAAACACCATATATTTT. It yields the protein CSARDLDGLSGNTIYF.

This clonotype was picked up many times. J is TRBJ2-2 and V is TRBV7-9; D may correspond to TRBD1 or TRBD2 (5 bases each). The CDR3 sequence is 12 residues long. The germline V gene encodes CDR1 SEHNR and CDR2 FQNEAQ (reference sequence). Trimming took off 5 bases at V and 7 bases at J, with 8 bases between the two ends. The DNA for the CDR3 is TGTGCCAGCAGCGAGGGGCACGGGGAGCTGTTTTTT. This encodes CASSEGHGELFF.

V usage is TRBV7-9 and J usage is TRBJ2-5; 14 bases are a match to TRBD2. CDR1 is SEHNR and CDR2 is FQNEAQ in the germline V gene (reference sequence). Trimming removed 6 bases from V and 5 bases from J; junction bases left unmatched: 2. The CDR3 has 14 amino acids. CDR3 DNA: TGTGCCAGCAGGGGACTAGCGGGAGCTGAGACCCAGTACTTC. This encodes CASRGLAGAETQYF. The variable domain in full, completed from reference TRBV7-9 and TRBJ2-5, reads DTGVSQNPRHKITKRGQNVTFRCDPISEHNRLYWYRQTLGQGPEFLTYFQNEAQLEKSRLLSDRFSAERPKGSFSTLEIQRTEQGDSAMYLCASRGLAGAETQYFGPGTRLLVL.

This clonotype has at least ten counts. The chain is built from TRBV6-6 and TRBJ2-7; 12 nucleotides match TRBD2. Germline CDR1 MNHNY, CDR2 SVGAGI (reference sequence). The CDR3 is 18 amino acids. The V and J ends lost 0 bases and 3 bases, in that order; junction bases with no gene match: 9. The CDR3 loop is CASSYSRTSGKGDYEQYF. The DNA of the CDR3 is TGTGCCAGCAGTTACTCGAGGACTAGCGGGAAAGGGGACTACGAGCAGTACTTC.